The 31 T cell receptor beta chains listed next were all sequenced from one sample in a study of OX40 agonist ivuxolimab in advanced cancers. Using immunoSEQ multiplex PCR, the repertoire was profiled, and TCRdb retains in-frame clones only, with some absent. Among roughly 60,000 clones listed, 84% were seen once. The source material was CD4+ or CD8+ T cells sorted from blood, sampled in a trial of the OX40 agonist ivuxolimab. The source is an adult with an advanced solid tumor such as melanoma, head and neck, liver or kidney cancer.

This clone has a single count. V and J are TRBV9 and TRBJ2-7; 9 positions match TRBD2. From germline, CDR1 is SGDLS and CDR2 YYNGEE. Trimming at V came to 4 bases and at J to 7 bases, leaving 15 bases not matched to a gene. The CDR3 totals 16 residues. The CDR3 coding sequence is TGTGCCAGCAGCCCGTCACCTCAGGGACTAGCTGGGGAGCAGTACTTC. Translating gives CASSPSPQGLAGEQYF.

This sequence joins TRBV6-6 and TRBJ2-3; D is possibly TRBD2 (6 bases). Germline V gene lookup returns CDR1 MNHNY and CDR2 SVGAGI (reference sequence). The V gene lost 7 bases and the J gene lost 1 base, with 15 bases spanning the gap. This CDR3 has 15 residues. CDR3 DNA: TGTGCCAGCACCCGGCGGGGCGGGGGCACAGATACGCAGTATTTT. Translated, it gives CASTRRGGGTDTQYF.

The chain employs TRBV19 and TRBJ2-7, with a possible D match to TRBD2 (7 bases). The CDR3 loop spans 19 amino acids. Trimming pared 9 bases from V and 7 bases from J, leaving 37 bases between. In germline, CDR1 is LNHDA, CDR2 SQIVND (reference sequence). The CDR3 sequence: CASSDRTQAGGASSREQYF. The CDR3 DNA reads TGTGCCAGCTCGGACCGAACACAGGCTGGGGGGGCGTCATCGAGGGAGCAGTACTTC.

This clone has a handful of counts. The genes are TRBV12-5 and TRBJ1-6; D gene unclear. V gave up 2 bases and J gave up 7 bases, with 6 bases separating them. The CDR3 has 13 amino acids. Germline CDR1 LGHNT, CDR2 FRNRAP. The CDR3 DNA reads as TGTGCTAGTGGTTTGTTCCTGAATTCACCCCTCCACTTT. The encoded protein is CASGLFLNSPLHF.

The chain is built from TRBV27 and TRBJ1-2, with unresolved D. The CDR3 has 15 residues. The germline V gene encodes CDR1 MNHEY and CDR2 SMNVEV (reference sequence). Trimming cost V 5 bases and J 6 bases, with 19 bases left between them. The CDR3 loop reads CASSASRAGGDGYTF. The CDR3 nucleotides are TGTGCCAGCAGTGCCTCCCGGGCCGGAGGAGATGGCTACACCTTC.

V usage is TRBV28 and J usage is TRBJ1-5, with TRBD1 matching 8 bases. Per germline, CDR1 MDHEN and CDR2 SYDVKM. Losses at the gene ends were 6 bases for V and 5 bases for J; bases not matched to a gene: 6. This CDR3 has 14 residues. CDR3 amino acids: CASSQGTGYQPQHF. The CDR3 bases are TGTGCCAGCAGCCAAGGGACAGGCTATCAGCCCCAGCATTTT.

V and J are TRBV6-5 and TRBJ2-1, with D perhaps given as TRBD1 or TRBD2 (6 bases each). Germline V lookup: CDR1 MNHEY, CDR2 SVGAGI. V shed 2 bases and J shed 7 bases, with 15 bases lying between them. The CDR3 is 15 amino acids. The CDR3 DNA follows: TGTGCCAGCAGTTACACCGGGCTAGGGGGGAATGAGCAGTTCTTC. Protein sequence: CASSYTGLGGNEQFF.

CDR3 DNA sequence: TGTGCCAGCAGCTTACAGACAGGGGGTTACGCTTTCTTT. Its translation: CASSLQTGGYAFF. The J gene is TRBJ1-1, the V gene TRBV7-2; 9 nucleotides line up with TRBD1. With V trimmed by 2 bases and J by 11 bases, 6 bases remained unmatched. The length of the CDR3 is 13 residues. Germline loops: CDR1 SGHTA, CDR2 FQGNSA.

The genes are TRBV9 and TRBJ2-7, with D perhaps matching TRBD2 (6 bases). V was cut by 0 bases and J by 6 bases, with 13 bases left in between. The CDR3 length is 14 residues. Per germline, CDR1 SGDLS and CDR2 YYNGEE. In DNA, the CDR3 is TGTGCCAGCAGCGTAGGGGCGGGGAACTTCGAGCAGTACTTC. It codes for CASSVGAGNFEQYF. Variable domain in full (rest from reference TRBV9 and TRBJ2-7): DSGVTQTPKHLITATGQRVTLRCSPRSGDLSVYWYQQSLDQGLQFLIQYYNGEERAKGNILERFSAQQFPDLHSELNLSSLELGDSALYFCASSVGAGNFEQYFGPGTRLTVT.

The rearrangement uses TRBV6-1 and TRBJ2-5, with D perhaps matching TRBD1 (6 bases). The CDR3 consists of 14 residues. V was pared by 2 bases and J by 4 bases, with 11 bases between. The germline V gene encodes CDR1 MNHNS and CDR2 SASEGT. The CDR3 reads CASSEFGTTETQYF. As DNA, the CDR3 is TGTGCCAGCAGTGAATTTGGGACAACAGAGACCCAGTACTTC.

The chain joins TRBV2 to TRBJ1-1; D is unclear. V was shortened by 7 bases and J by 1 base, with 13 bases between the two germline ends. CDR1 SNHLY and CDR2 FYNNEI come from the germline V gene. CDR3 length: 14 amino acids. This CDR3 is CASTPGWTNTEAFF. The CDR3 DNA sequence: TGTGCCAGCACCCCGGGCTGGACGAACACTGAAGCTTTCTTT.

DNA of the CDR3: TGCAGCGTTCGGACTAGCGGGGTGCGGGGTACGCAGTATTTT. It is translated as CSVRTSGVRGTQYF. The gene calls are TRBV29-1 and TRBJ2-3; 12 bases align to TRBD2. Germline loops: CDR1 SQVTM, CDR2 ANQGSEA. J lost 8 bases, V lost 5 bases, and 8 bases had no gene match. This CDR3 spans 14 amino acids.

The chain combines TRBV28 with TRBJ1-1, with a tentative D call TRBD1 (5 bases). With 5 bases removed from V and 7 bases from J, the gap between germline ends came to 11 bases. CDR3 length equals 12 residues. Germline V CDR1 and CDR2: MDHEN, SYDVKM. As DNA, the CDR3 is TGTGCCAGCAGTACAGGTCCTCTTGAAGCTTTCTTT. It yields the protein CASSTGPLEAFF.

This sequence joins TRBV5-1 and TRBJ2-3; 14 positions match TRBD2. The germline gives CDR1 SGHRS, CDR2 YFSETQ. This CDR3 has 18 amino acids. Losses at the gene ends were 0 bases for V and 6 bases for J; bases not matched to a gene: 9. CDR3 sequence: CASSLVGLAGALSDTQYF. Here the CDR3 DNA reads TGCGCCAGCAGCTTGGTGGGACTAGCGGGGGCTTTATCGGATACGCAGTATTTT. The variable domain in full, with the rest retrieved from reference TRBV5-1 and TRBJ2-3, is KAGVTQTPRYLIKTRGQQVTLSCSPISGHRSVSWYQQTPGQGLQFLFEYFSETQRNKGNFPGRFSGRQFSNSRSEMNVSTLELGDSALYLCASSLVGLAGALSDTQYFGPGTRLTVL.

The chain employs TRBV2 and TRBJ1-2; D perhaps matches TRBD1 (5 bases). Trimming left V 6 bases short and J 8 bases short, with 13 bases between. Germline V gene data show CDR1 as SNHLY and CDR2 as FYNNEI. The CDR3 has 12 amino acids. CDR3 nucleotide sequence: TGTGCCAGCAGCGGGGGGACGTGGGGCTACACCTTC. The encoded protein is CASSGGTWGYTF.

The chain links TRBV5-1 to TRBJ1-2; 8 bases are a match to TRBD1. V lost 0 bases to trimming and J lost 8 bases; unmatched junction nucleotides: 6. CDR1 and CDR2 from the germline V gene are SGHRS and YFSETQ. The CDR3 spans 14 residues. This CDR3 reads CASSLAGQGDGYTF. CDR3 DNA sequence: TGCGCCAGCAGCTTGGCCGGACAGGGTGACGGCTACACCTTC.

This clone was counted between two and nine times. The chain recombines TRBV7-6 with TRBJ2-7, with TRBD1 matching over 8 bases. The CDR3 extends over 15 amino acids. CDR1 and CDR2 from the germline V gene are SGHVS and FNYEAQ. Trimming took 5 bases from V and 2 from J; bases not matched to a gene: 8. The CDR3 loop reads CASSRTQGGTYEQYF. Here the CDR3 DNA reads TGTGCCAGCAGCCGAACACAGGGGGGTACCTACGAGCAGTACTTC.

This rearrangement joins TRBV5-8 to TRBJ2-1; no clear D gene. This CDR3 has 13 amino acids. Trimming removed 5 bases from V and 0 bases from J, with 6 bases in between. In germline, CDR1 is SGHTS, CDR2 YDEGEE. DNA of the CDR3: TGTGCCAGCAGAATTTACTCCTACAATGAGCAGTTCTTC. It is translated as CASRIYSYNEQFF.

This clone was seen more than once but under ten times. The V and J genes are TRBV30 and TRBJ1-1, with D hard to call. Trimming shortened V by 1 base and J by 4 bases, and 10 bases separated the two germline ends. CDR1 GTSNPN and CDR2 SVGIG come from the germline V gene (reference sequence). The CDR3 sequence is 13 residues long. The CDR3 nucleotides read TGTGCCTGGAGTGCCCAGACGGGCACTGAAGCTTTCTTT. It codes for CAWSAQTGTEAFF.

This chain links TRBV10-1 with TRBJ2-7; D is possibly TRBD2 (6 bases). CDR1 and CDR2 (germline): WNHNN, SYGVQD (reference sequence). V was trimmed by 3 bases and J by 7 bases, leaving 16 bases between them. The CDR3 loop spans 14 amino acids. The CDR3 nucleotides read TGCGCCAGCAGTGATGGAGGGTCCGAGGGGGAGCAGTACTTC. This gives the protein CASSDGGSEGEQYF.

The chain is built from TRBV20-1 and TRBJ2-1; weak D call: TRBD2 (6 bases). Trimming removed 3 bases from V and 8 bases from J, with 8 bases in between. Germline V gene sequence: CDR1 DFQATT, CDR2 SNEGSKA (reference sequence). This CDR3 spans 11 amino acids. DNA of the CDR3: TGCAGTGCTAGGCGGGAATATGAGCAGTTCTTC. Encoded protein: CSARREYEQFF.

This chain joins TRBV28 and TRBJ1-5, with a tentative D call TRBD1 (6 bases). The germline V and J ends were trimmed by 3 bases and 2 bases, with 23 bases remaining between them. CDR3 size: 19 residues. Germline CDR1 and CDR2: MDHEN and SYDVKM. The CDR3 protein is CASSFGVLRGGEGNQPQHF. Written as DNA, the CDR3 is TGTGCCAGCAGTTTTGGTGTTCTTCGAGGGGGGGAGGGCAATCAGCCCCAGCATTTT.

This clone was observed once. The chain carries TRBV6-1 and TRBJ2-1, with D hard to call. V lost 5 bases to trimming and J lost 8 bases, with 7 bases between them. The CDR3 has 11 residues. CDR1 MNHNS and CDR2 SASEGT come from the germline V gene. The CDR3 DNA sequence: TGTGCCAGCAGTTTCTATCATGAGCAGTTCTTC. This encodes CASSFYHEQFF.

The chain employs TRBV6-5 and TRBJ2-5, with 8 bases aligning to TRBD1. The CDR3 runs to 14 residues. Per the germline V gene, CDR1 is MNHEY and CDR2 is SVGAGI. Germline trimming cut 5 bases from V and 3 bases from J; bases unmatched to any gene: 5. This CDR3 reads CASSRTGWEETQYF. The CDR3 coding sequence is TGTGCCAGCAGTCGGACAGGGTGGGAAGAGACCCAGTACTTC.

By its share, this clone is medium-sized. The J gene is TRBJ1-4, the V gene TRBV7-9; D is unresolved. This CDR3 contains 14 residues. Germline CDR1 and CDR2: SEHNR and FQNEAQ (reference sequence). The V and J ends lost 2 bases and 2 bases respectively, with 6 bases between them. In DNA form, the CDR3 reads TGTGCCAGCAGCTTACGGCAGACTAATGAAAAACTGTTTTTT. This gives the protein CASSLRQTNEKLFF.

This sequence joins TRBV2 and TRBJ2-2; D is possibly TRBD2 (6 bases). CDR3 length: 14 residues. Trimming took 8 bases from V and 3 from J, leaving 13 bases between them. Germline loops: CDR1 SNHLY, CDR2 FYNNEI. CDR3 sequence: CASVLRRDTGELFF. CDR3 bases: TGTGCCAGCGTTCTTAGGAGGGACACCGGGGAGCTGTTTTTT.

The chain combines TRBV5-4 with TRBJ2-7, with D perhaps TRBD1 (5 bases). This CDR3 comprises 15 residues. Germline V gene sequence: CDR1 SGHNT, CDR2 YYREEE (reference sequence). Trimming removed 4 bases at V and 0 bases at J, with 14 bases between. The CDR3 DNA sequence: TGTGCCAGCAGCCCAGGGATCCTTAGCTCCTACGAGCAGTACTTC. It encodes CASSPGILSSYEQYF.

The V call is TRBV28, the J call TRBJ2-5; D is unresolved. This CDR3 is 14 amino acids long. Germline V gives CDR1 MDHEN, CDR2 SYDVKM. V dropped 1 base and J dropped 5 bases, with 11 bases sitting between them. CDR3 DNA sequence: TGTGCCAGCAGTTTATCCGATCTCGGGGAGACCCAGTACTTC. Translating it yields CASSLSDLGETQYF.

V and J are TRBV5-4 and TRBJ2-2; 10 nucleotides line up with TRBD2. The CDR3 spans 16 residues. Trimming removed 2 bases from V and 6 bases from J; junction bases left unmatched: 7. Germline V gene lookup returns CDR1 SGHNT and CDR2 YYREEE (reference sequence). The DNA for the CDR3 is TGTGCCAGCAGCTTTTCGGTTCTAGCGGGAGCCGGGGAGCTGTTTTTT. This sequence encodes CASSFSVLAGAGELFF.

CDR3 amino acids: CASSSAGGQETQYF. CDR3 coding DNA: TGTGCCAGCAGCTCAGCAGGGGGCCAGGAGACCCAGTACTTC. The gene calls are TRBV7-9 and TRBJ2-5, with TRBD1 identical over 8 bases. Germline V gives CDR1 SEHNR, CDR2 FQNEAQ (reference sequence). V lost 4 bases to trimming and J lost 5 bases; unmatched junction nucleotides: 6. The CDR3 has 14 residues.

Only one count was recorded for this clone. This chain uses TRBV5-4 with TRBJ2-5, with no clear D. The CDR3 length is 13 residues. Trimming stripped 4 bases from V and 0 bases from J, with 7 bases between. In germline, CDR1 is SGHNT, CDR2 YYREEE (reference sequence). In DNA, the CDR3 is TGTGCCAGCAGCCACGGGTACCAAGAGACCCAGTACTTC. Its translation: CASSHGYQETQYF.